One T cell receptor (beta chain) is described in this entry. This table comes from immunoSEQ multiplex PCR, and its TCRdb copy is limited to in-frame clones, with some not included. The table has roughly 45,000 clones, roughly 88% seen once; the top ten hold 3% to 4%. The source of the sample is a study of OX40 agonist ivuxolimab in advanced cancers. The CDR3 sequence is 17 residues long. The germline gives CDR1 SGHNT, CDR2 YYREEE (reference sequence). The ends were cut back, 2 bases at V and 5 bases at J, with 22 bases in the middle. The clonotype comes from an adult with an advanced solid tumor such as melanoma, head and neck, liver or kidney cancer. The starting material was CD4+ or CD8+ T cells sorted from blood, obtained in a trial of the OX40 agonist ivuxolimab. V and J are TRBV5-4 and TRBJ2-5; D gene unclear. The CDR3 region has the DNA TGTGCCAGCAGCTTTGGGCTCGTGTTGGTGGCCGGCGAGACCCAGTACTTC. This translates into CASSFGLVLVAGETQYF.